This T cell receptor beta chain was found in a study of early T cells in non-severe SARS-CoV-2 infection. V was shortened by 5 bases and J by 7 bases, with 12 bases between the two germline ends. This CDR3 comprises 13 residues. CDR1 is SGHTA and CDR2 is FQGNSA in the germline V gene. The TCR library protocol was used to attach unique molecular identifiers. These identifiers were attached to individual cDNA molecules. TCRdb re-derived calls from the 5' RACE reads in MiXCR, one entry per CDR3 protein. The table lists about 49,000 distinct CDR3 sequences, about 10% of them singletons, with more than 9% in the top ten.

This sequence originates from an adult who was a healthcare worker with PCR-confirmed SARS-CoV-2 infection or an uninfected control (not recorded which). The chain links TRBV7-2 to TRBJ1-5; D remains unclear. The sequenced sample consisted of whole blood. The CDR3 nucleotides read TGTGCCAGCAGCCCGAATTTAAGGCAGCCCCAGCATTTT. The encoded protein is CASSPNLRQPQHF. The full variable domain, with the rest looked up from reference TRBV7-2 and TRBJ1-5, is GAGVSQSPSNKVTEKGKDVELRCDPISGHTALYWYRQSLGQGLEFLIYFQGNSAPDKSGLPSDRFSAERTGGSVSTLTIQRTQQEDSAVYLCASSPNLRQPQHFGDGTRLSIL.